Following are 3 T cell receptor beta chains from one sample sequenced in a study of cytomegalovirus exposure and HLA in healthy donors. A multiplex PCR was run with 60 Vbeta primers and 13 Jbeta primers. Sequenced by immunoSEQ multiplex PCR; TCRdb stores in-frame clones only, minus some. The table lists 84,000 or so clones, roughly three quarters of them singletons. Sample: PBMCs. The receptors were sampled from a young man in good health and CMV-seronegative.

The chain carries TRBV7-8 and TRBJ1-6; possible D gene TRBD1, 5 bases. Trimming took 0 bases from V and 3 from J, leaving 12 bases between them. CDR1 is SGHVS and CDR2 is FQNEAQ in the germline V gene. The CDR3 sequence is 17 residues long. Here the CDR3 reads CASSLAPWQGYNSPLHF. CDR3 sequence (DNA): TGTGCCAGCAGCTTAGCTCCCTGGCAGGGCTATAATTCACCCCTCCACTTT.

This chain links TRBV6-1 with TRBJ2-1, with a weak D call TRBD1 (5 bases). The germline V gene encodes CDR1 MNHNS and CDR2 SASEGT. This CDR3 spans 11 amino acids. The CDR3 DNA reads TGTGTCGGGCAGGGTTACAATGAGCAGTTCTTC. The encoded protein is CVGQGYNEQFF.

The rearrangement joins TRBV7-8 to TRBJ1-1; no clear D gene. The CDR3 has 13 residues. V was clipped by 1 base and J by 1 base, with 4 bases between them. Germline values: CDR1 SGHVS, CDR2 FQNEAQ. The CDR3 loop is CASSLVRNTEAFF. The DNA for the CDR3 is TGTGCCAGCAGCTTAGTTAGGAACACTGAAGCTTTCTTT.